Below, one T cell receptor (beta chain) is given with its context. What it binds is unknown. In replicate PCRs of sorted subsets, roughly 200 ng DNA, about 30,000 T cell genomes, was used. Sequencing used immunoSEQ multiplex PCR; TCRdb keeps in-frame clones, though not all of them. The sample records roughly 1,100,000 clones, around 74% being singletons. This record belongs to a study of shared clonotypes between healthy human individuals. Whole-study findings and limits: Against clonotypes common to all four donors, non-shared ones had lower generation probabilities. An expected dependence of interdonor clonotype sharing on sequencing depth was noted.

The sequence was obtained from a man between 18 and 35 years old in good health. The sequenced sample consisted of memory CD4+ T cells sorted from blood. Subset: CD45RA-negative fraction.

The CDR3 spells CASSMGLAGGGTEQYF. Written as DNA, the CDR3 is TGTGCCAGCAGCATGGGACTAGCGGGAGGAGGGACCGAGCAGTACTTC. This sequence joins TRBV7-2 and TRBJ2-7; TRBD2 aligns across 15 bases. CDR1 is SGHTA and CDR2 is FQGNSA in the germline V gene. Trimming cost V 5 bases and J 6 bases; bases outside gene matches: 8. The CDR3 totals 16 residues.